This TCR beta chain was sequenced during a study of cytotoxic CD8 clonotypes in ibrutinib-treated CLL. About the study: The samples contained 255,043 productive templates on average. They also contained an average of 94,082 productive rearrangements.

Some clones are missing from TCRdb's copy, which holds only in-frame ones; the method was immunoSEQ multiplex PCR. This table has some 300,000 clones, 80% appearing once. In regard to this clone: Its antigen is as yet unknown.

Per the germline V gene, CDR1 is SGHTA and CDR2 is FQGNSA. This CDR3 is 14 amino acids long. Trimming removed 5 bases from V and 4 bases from J, with 12 bases in between. The study's findings and limits: Clonality went up at the time of ibrutinib response, stayed stable in sustained remission, and later dropped back toward its baseline level at progression.

Library input was around 2 micrograms of DNA from cryopreserved PBMCs. The sample here was PBMCs, taken before ibrutinib treatment. This TCR was sampled from a human donor with chronic lymphocytic leukemia. J is TRBJ2-1 and V is TRBV7-2; the D gene is possibly TRBD2 (5 bases). CDR3 sequence reads: CASSQQSGYNEQFF. DNA of the CDR3: TGTGCCAGCAGCCAGCAATCGGGATACAATGAGCAGTTCTTC.